The sequence of this TCR beta chain was determined in a study of shared clonotypes between healthy human individuals. Study-level information: A couple of female and a few male donors aged 18 to 49 were enrolled.

The germline V gene has CDR1 SNHLY and CDR2 FYNNEI. CDR3 length: 20 amino acids. V shed 5 bases, J shed 1 base, and the junction held 18 bases outside the gene matches. The data were produced by immunoSEQ multiplex PCR, yet TCRdb's version contains in-frame clones alone and is incomplete. This table has about 1.1 million clones, approximately 80% appearing once. This TCR came from a man between 18 and 35 years old in good health. Some clones in this sample may be carry-over from other donors' samples. The sequenced sample was memory CD4+ T cells from PBMCs. Documented subset: CD45RA-negative fraction. This chain links TRBV2 with TRBJ2-3; TRBD1 matches 10 bases. The DNA for the CDR3 is TGTGCCAGCAGTCTCCGTCGACAGGGGGCGCGGTTGGAGCGCACAGATACGCAGTATTTT. This encodes CASSLRRQGARLERTDTQYF.